This TCR beta chain emerged from a study of graft-versus-host responses after intestinal transplantation. Study-level information: The recipients all started with anti-thymocyte globulin induction and then took tacrolimus and steroids for 3 to 4 years.

With regard to this clone: The antigen is unknown.

Whole-study results and caveats: Recipient-marrow GvH clones were detected, some having first appeared in ileum or blood.

The table came from immunoSEQ multiplex PCR; TCRdb's copy has only in-frame clones and leaves some out. The sample has around 88,000 clones; about four fifths are singletons. This CDR3 is 15 amino acids long. Germline V lookup: CDR1 KGHSY, CDR2 FQNENV. The V gene lost 2 bases and the J gene lost 1 base, with 11 bases spanning the gap. The TCR sequence derives from a human donor who received an intestinal transplant. This specimen was unstimulated CD8+ T cells sorted from spleen or lymph node cells, taken before intestinal transplant. The chain is built from TRBV16 and TRBJ1-1, with D perhaps TRBD1 (6 bases). The CDR3, as DNA: TGTGCCAGCAGCCAAACGGACAGATCGAACACTGAAGCTTTCTTT. This translates into CASSQTDRSNTEAFF.